This T cell receptor beta chain is from a study of blood T cells in healthy people across ages. V was pared by 2 bases and J by 7 bases, with 6 bases of the junction left unmatched. The V gene's germline CDR1 is MGHRA and CDR2 YSYEKL. The CDR3 loop spans 15 amino acids. Donor samples were obtained from healthy Caucasian individuals from Russia, aged about 6 to 95. Samples had at least 7 million PBMCs isolated from them. Primed by a sample-barcoded 5' primer and a J-beta primer mix, a second PCR proceeded for about 7 to 12 cycles. TCRdb re-analysed the 5' RACE reads in MiXCR, keeping a single row per CDR3 protein. The data contain 1.5 million to 2 million distinct CDR3 sequences, almost 35% of them singletons. This clonotype occurred a few times.

The receptor was isolated from a woman in her 30s in good health. The gene calls are TRBV4-1 and TRBJ2-1, with 9 bases identical to TRBD1. The sequenced sample was blood. CDR3 sequence reads: CASSQTLGTGNEQFF. The CDR3 nucleotides are TGCGCCAGCAGCCAAACCCTAGGGACAGGGAATGAGCAGTTCTTC.